One TCR beta chain is described in this entry. Its specificity is not known. The data belong to a study of post-analysis software for immune sequencing data. Study-level background: The cohort encompassed relapsing-remitting, secondary progressive and progressive-relapsing multiple sclerosis disease courses.

From germline, CDR1 is MNHEY and CDR2 SVGAGI. Trimming left V 1 base short and J 5 bases short, with 9 bases between. This CDR3 is built from 14 residues. Sequencing libraries made from TCR beta cDNA carried unique molecular identifiers. T cells numbering about 0.95 to 10 million gave rise to around 460,000 cDNA molecules. One entry per CDR3 protein results from TCRdb running MiXCR on the PCR reads. The sample holds roughly 650,000 distinct CDR3 sequences, 55% to 60% seen once. Study results and limitations: When the samples were clustered directly with F measure, those that had been prepared in the same batch showed strong co-clustering. Relative to controls, patients with multiple sclerosis showed significantly lower normalized Chao1 diversity. Comparison of patients with controls showed four or five TRBV segments more frequent in patients, TRBV5-6, TRBV5-1 and TRBV20-1 among them.

This TCR derives from a girl aged 2-10 years with multiple sclerosis. The chain uses TRBV6-5 and TRBJ2-1; D is unclear. The sequenced material came from blood. The CDR3 region is CASSYFAADNEQFF. The CDR3 coding sequence is TGTGCCAGCAGTTACTTTGCGGCAGACAATGAGCAGTTCTTC.